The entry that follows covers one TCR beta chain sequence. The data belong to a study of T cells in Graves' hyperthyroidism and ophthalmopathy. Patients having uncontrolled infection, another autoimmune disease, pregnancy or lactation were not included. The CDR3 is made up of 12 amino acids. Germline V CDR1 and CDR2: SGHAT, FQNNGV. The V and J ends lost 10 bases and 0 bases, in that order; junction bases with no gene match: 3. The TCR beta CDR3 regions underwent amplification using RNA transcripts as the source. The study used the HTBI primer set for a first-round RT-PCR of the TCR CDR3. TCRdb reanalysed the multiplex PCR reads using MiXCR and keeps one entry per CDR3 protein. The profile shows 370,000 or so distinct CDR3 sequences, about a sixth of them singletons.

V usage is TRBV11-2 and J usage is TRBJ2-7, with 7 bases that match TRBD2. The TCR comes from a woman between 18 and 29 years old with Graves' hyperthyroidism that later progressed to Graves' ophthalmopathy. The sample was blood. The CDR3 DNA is TGTGCCACGCTAGCGGCCTCCTACGAGCAGTACTTC. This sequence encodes CATLAASYEQYF.